This T cell receptor (beta chain) was retrieved from a study of PD-L1 blockade in urothelial cancer. Study background: Investigators checked blood 3 weeks (second dose) and 6 weeks after treatment start. Median T cell yield from blood was about 130,000.

This CDR3 has 15 residues. The V end lost 5 bases, the J end lost 0 bases, and 11 bases lay between the germline ends. CDR1 is LNHDA, CDR2 SQIVND, per germline (reference sequence). Described time point: pretreatment peripheral blood. Samples spanned pretreatment and treatment, with 1 to 8 time points per patient. TCRdb's table, derived via immunoSEQ multiplex PCR, lists solely in-frame clones and lacks some. The sample has about 16,000 clones; around 89% are singletons. The TCR was taken from a man between 65 and 85 years old with urothelial cancer. The material sequenced was PBMCs, taken around atezolizumab (anti-PD-L1) treatment. The rearrangement uses TRBV19 and TRBJ1-5; D is perhaps TRBD1 (5 bases). CDR3: CASSPSGVSNQPQHF. For the CDR3, the DNA is TGTGCCAGTAGTCCCTCGGGGGTTAGCAATCAGCCCCAGCATTTT.